This T cell receptor (beta chain) was identified in a study of vaccination and CD4 T cells after COVID-19. V was clipped by 5 bases and J by 2 bases; unmatched bases: 8. The CDR3 covers 15 residues. In germline, CDR1 is SEHNR, CDR2 FQNEAQ (reference sequence). An Oncomine TCR Beta short-read assay was used to sequence the DNA from cultured CD4+ T cells. TCRdb processed the PCR reads anew with MiXCR; each CDR3 protein has one entry. The table shows 6,000 to 7,500 distinct CDR3 sequences, with 45% to 55% occurring only once. To note about this clonotype: Antigen specificity is unknown.

Indicated treatment: roughly nine-day PBMC culture with coronavirus spike peptide pools or control peptides (ViraFEST assay). CD4+ T cells that came from the unexposed donor were collected before the COVID-19 pandemic (2011-2018). The sequencing sample was made of CD4+ T cells from blood, cultured in vitro. The chain links TRBV7-9 to TRBJ1-2, with 7 bases fitting TRBD1. The receptor was derived from a human donor in good health. The CDR3 DNA reads as TGTGCCAGCAGCGCGACAGGGCAAGTAAACTATGGCTACACCTTC. As protein: CASSATGQVNYGYTF.